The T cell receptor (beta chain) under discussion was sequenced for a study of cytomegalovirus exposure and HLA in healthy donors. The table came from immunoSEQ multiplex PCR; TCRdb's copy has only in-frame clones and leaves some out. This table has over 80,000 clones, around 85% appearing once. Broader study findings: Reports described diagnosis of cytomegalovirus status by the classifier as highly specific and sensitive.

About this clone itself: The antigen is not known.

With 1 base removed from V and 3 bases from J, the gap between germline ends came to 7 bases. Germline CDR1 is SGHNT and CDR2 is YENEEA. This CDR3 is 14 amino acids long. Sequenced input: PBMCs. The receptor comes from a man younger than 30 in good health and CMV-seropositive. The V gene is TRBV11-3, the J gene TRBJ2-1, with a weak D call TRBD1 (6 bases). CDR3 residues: CASSLGTDYNEQFF. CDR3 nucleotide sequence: TGTGCCAGCAGCTTAGGGACAGACTACAATGAGCAGTTCTTC.